Listed below are T cell receptor beta chains from one sample, sequenced in a study of T cell changes during pregnancy in multiple sclerosis. This table comes from immunoSEQ multiplex PCR, and its TCRdb copy is limited to in-frame clones, with some not included. The top ten clones hold more than 1.5% of a sample with just over 90,000 clones, 91% of them seen once. The sample consisted of peripheral blood, taken after pregnancy. The source is a female donor in good health, enrolled as a control in a pregnancy study. Both conserved end residues are part of each CDR3. D genes are given only for firm matches. The size entry is marked missing in some rows and otherwise reads once, few, many or a size class.

j_call v_call clone_size d_call cdr3_aa cdr3_nt
TRBJ2-1 TRBV7-3 - - CASSQRAGYNEQFF TGTGCCAGCAGCCAGCGGGCGGGATACAATGAGCAGTTCTTC
TRBJ1-4 TRBV29-1 few - CSVVAGNEKLFF TGCAGCGTTGTAGCCGGGAATGAAAAACTGTTTTTT
TRBJ2-7 TRBV11-2 - TRBD1 CASSFFRDSSYEQYF TGTGCCAGCAGCTTTTTCCGGGACAGTAGCTACGAGCAGTACTTC
TRBJ1-1 TRBV5-1 - - CASSQLGRGTTEAFF TGCGCCAGCAGCCAGTTGGGCAGGGGTACCACTGAAGCTTTCTTT
TRBJ2-3 TRBV6-6 - - CASSYLPARSTNTQYF TGTGCCAGCAGTTACCTCCCCGCTCGTTCGACAAATACGCAGTATTTT
TRBJ1-1 TRBV18 once - CASSRGGDEAFF TGTGCCAGCTCTCGGGGGGGGGATGAAGCTTTCTTT
TRBJ1-2 TRBV5-5 - TRBD1 CASSLTGRGGYTF TGTGCCAGCAGCCTGACAGGGAGAGGTGGCTACACCTTC
TRBJ1-1 TRBV10-2 few - CASREQAGPEAFF TGCGCCAGCAGGGAACAGGCAGGGCCTGAAGCTTTCTTT
TRBJ1-6 TRBV7-2 - TRBD1 CASSRDRGLPLHF TGTGCCAGCAGCCGGGACAGGGGACTTCCCCTCCACTTT
TRBJ1-6 TRBV2 - - CASSTGNFNSPLHF TGTGCCAGCAGTACCGGGAATTTTAATTCACCCCTCCACTTT
TRBJ1-6 TRBV5-6 - TRBD1 CASSQDRVWSPLHF TGTGCCAGCAGCCAAGACAGGGTTTGGTCACCCCTCCACTTT
TRBJ2-7 TRBV28 few TRBD1 CASSSSGQGINEQYF TGTGCCAGCAGTTCGTCAGGACAGGGTATTAACGAGCAGTACTTC
TRBJ2-1 TRBV18 - - CASSPLDRNEQFF TGTGCCAGCTCACCCTTAGACAGGAATGAGCAGTTCTTC
TRBJ2-2 TRBV4-1 - TRBD1 CASSQEGTGKSTGELFF TGCGCCAGCAGCCAAGAGGGGACAGGGAAATCCACCGGGGAGCTGTTTTTT
TRBJ1-6 TRBV7-3 once - CASSLMPGTTSPLHF TGTGCCAGCAGCTTAATGCCAGGCACAACTTCACCCCTCCACTTT
TRBJ2-5 TRBV5-4 once - CASSSRQDQETQYF TGTGCCAGCAGCTCCCGACAGGACCAAGAGACCCAGTACTTC
TRBJ2-7 TRBV4-1 - TRBD1 CASSPDRGHSYEQYF TGCGCCAGCAGCCCGGACAGGGGACACTCCTACGAGCAGTACTTC
TRBJ2-5 TRBV9 - TRBD2 CASSGGGEETQYF TGTGCCAGCAGCGGCGGGGGGGAAGAGACCCAGTACTTC
TRBJ2-4 TRBV7-2 - TRBD1 CASTKPDRGNIQYF TGTGCCAGCACCAAACCAGACAGGGGGAACATTCAGTACTTC
TRBJ1-2 TRBV6-5 - - CASSWRTDYGYTF TGTGCCAGCAGTTGGAGGACGGATTATGGCTACACCTTC
TRBJ2-2 TRBV9 - TRBD2 CASSVPRPPSGGEENTGELFF TGTGCCAGCAGCGTCCCCCGCCCTCCTAGCGGGGGGGAGGAAAACACCGGGGAGCTGTTTTTT
TRBJ1-1 TRBV7-2 - TRBD1 CASSRTGGARGILASEAFF TGTGCCAGCAGCCGAACAGGGGGGGCTCGGGGGATCCTTGCCTCTGAAGCTTTCTTT
TRBJ1-5 TRBV7-2 once TRBD1 CASSSSGGNQPQHF TGTGCCAGCAGCAGTTCAGGGGGAAATCAGCCCCAGCATTTT
TRBJ1-4 TRBV5-4 - TRBD1 CASSRDSGNEKLFF TGTGCCAGCAGCCGGGACAGCGGTAATGAAAAACTGTTTTTT
TRBJ1-1 TRBV6-5 - - CASSSRENTEAFF TGTGCCAGCAGTTCCAGGGAGAACACTGAAGCTTTCTTT
TRBJ2-2 TRBV5-6 once - CASSLVGSGTTGELFF TGTGCCAGCAGCTTGGTTGGTAGCGGCACCACCGGGGAGCTGTTTTTT
TRBJ1-2 TRBV4-3 - TRBD1 CASSQSDRGGYTF TGCGCCAGCAGCCAGAGTGACAGGGGCGGCTACACCTTC
TRBJ2-4 TRBV7-9 once - CASSLRVGLPNGDIQYF TGTGCCAGCAGCTTAAGGGTAGGGCTCCCAAACGGGGACATTCAGTACTTC
TRBJ1-6 TRBV4-3 - TRBD1 CASSQVDRDNSPLHF TGCGCCAGCAGCCAGGTTGACAGGGATAATTCACCCCTCCACTTT
TRBJ1-1 TRBV2 - - CASTEGTWGTEAFF TGTGCCAGCACCGAGGGCACCTGGGGCACTGAAGCTTTCTTT
TRBJ2-3 TRBV7-9 - TRBD2 CASIAGPTDTQYF TGTGCCAGCATAGCGGGGCCCACAGATACGCAGTATTTT
TRBJ2-3 TRBV7-9 - TRBD2 CASSNQPGLRTTDTQYF TGTGCCAGCAGCAATCAACCGGGACTACGAACCACAGATACGCAGTATTTT
TRBJ2-7 TRBV4-3 - TRBD2 CASSPRPTLAGGPWEQYF TGCGCCAGCAGCCCCCGCCCAACTCTAGCGGGGGGCCCGTGGGAGCAGTACTTC
TRBJ2-3 TRBV7-2 once TRBD1 CASSLDAPGTGRNTQYF TGTGCCAGCAGCTTAGACGCCCCCGGGACAGGGAGAAATACGCAGTATTTT
TRBJ2-6 TRBV5-1 - - CASSLVTRSGANVLTF TGCGCCAGCAGCTTGGTGACTCGTAGTGGTGCCAACGTCCTGACTTTC
TRBJ1-3 TRBV6-1 - - CASSGGVGGGSGNTIYF TGTGCCAGCAGTGGGGGGGTAGGGGGGGGCTCTGGAAACACCATATATTTT
TRBJ1-1 TRBV18 - - CASSNRWDTEAFF TGTGCCAGCTCAAACAGGTGGGACACTGAAGCTTTCTTT
TRBJ1-3 TRBV9 - TRBD1 CASSLTGSGNTIYF TGTGCCAGCAGCTTGACAGGGTCTGGAAACACCATATATTTT
TRBJ1-3 TRBV5-4 - - CASSLGGSGNTIYF TGTGCCAGCAGCTTGGGAGGCTCTGGAAACACCATATATTTT
TRBJ1-2 TRBV15 - TRBD1 CATTKKTGGSGYTF TGTGCCACCACAAAGAAAACAGGGGGAAGTGGCTACACCTTC
TRBJ1-5 TRBV7-8 once - CASSLRGNSNQPQHF TGTGCCAGCAGCTTACGGGGGAATAGCAATCAGCCCCAGCATTTT
TRBJ1-2 TRBV6-6 few - CASSYSAVSYGYTF TGTGCCAGCAGTTACTCGGCAGTAAGCTATGGCTACACCTTC